Below, one TCR beta chain is given with its context. The CDR3 loop spans 13 amino acids. Germline CDR1 and CDR2: SGHTA and FQGTGA. After removal of 3 bases from V and 6 bases from J, the junction contained 4 bases not matched to a gene. Only in-frame clones appear in the TCRdb table, and some are missing; sequencing was by immunoSEQ multiplex PCR. The sample carries 90,000 to 120,000 clones, approximately 90% recorded once. This entry is derived from a study of blood T cell repertoires in COVID-19. Study-wide background: Some COVID-19 samples were acute and others convalescent; all came from the United States, Italy and Spain. In each case, the material was cDNA or gDNA derived from T cells, B-cell-depleted T cells, or PBMCs.

The clonotype was recovered from a woman aged 30 to 39 with acute or convalescent COVID-19. The sequenced material came from peripheral blood. The gene calls are TRBV7-3 and TRBJ2-5, with TRBD2 matching 7 bases. The CDR3 DNA reads as TGTGCCAGCAGCTTGACTAGCCTCCAGACCCAGTACTTC. Amino acids: CASSLTSLQTQYF. The variable domain in full, with the rest retrieved from reference TRBV7-3 and TRBJ2-5, is GAGVSQTPSNKVTEKGKYVELRCDPISGHTALYWYRQSLGQGPEFLIYFQGTGAADDSGLPNDRFFAVRPEGSVSTLKIQRTERGDSAVYLCASSLTSLQTQYFGPGTRLLVL.